The 9 T cell receptor beta chains below come from one sample, sequenced in a study of T cell responses to AZD1222 COVID-19 vaccine. Sequenced by immunoSEQ multiplex PCR; TCRdb stores in-frame clones only, minus some. The sample lists about 170,000 clones; 85% to 95% were seen once. This material consisted of peripheral blood, taken on day 0 of AZD1222 vaccination. These receptors were collected from an adult in good health.

The chain couples TRBV28 to TRBJ1-2; perhaps TRBD1 as D (6 bases). Germline V gene sequence: CDR1 MDHEN, CDR2 SYDVKM. With 5 bases removed from V and 8 bases from J, the gap between germline ends came to 15 bases. The CDR3 spans 13 residues. The CDR3 coding sequence is TGTGCCAGCAGTCCGTCACAGGGCAGAGGCTACACCTTC. Amino acids: CASSPSQGRGYTF.

The J gene is TRBJ1-3, the V gene TRBV5-4, with 8 positions matching TRBD1. Germline V lookup: CDR1 SGHNT, CDR2 YYREEE (reference sequence). The CDR3 runs to 14 residues. V trimming: 9 bases; J trimming: 6 bases; junction bases outside the gene matches: 11. CDR3 loop: CATRTQGALNTIYF. The CDR3 DNA reads TGTGCCACCAGGACCCAGGGGGCATTAAACACCATATATTTT. Using reference TRBV5-4 and TRBJ1-3 for the parts outside the CDR3, the full variable domain is ETGVTQSPTHLIKTRGQQVTLRCSSQSGHNTVSWYQQALGQGPQFIFQYYREEENGRGNFPPRFSGLQFPNYSSELNVNALELDDSALYLCATRTQGALNTIYFGEGSWLTVV.

The chain links TRBV12-3 or TRBV12-4 to TRBJ2-7; tentative D call: TRBD2 (7 bases). The CDR3 is 13 amino acids. The V gene lost 4 bases and the J gene lost 6 bases, with 13 bases spanning the gap. The CDR3 here is CASSWGGAGEQYF. DNA of the CDR3: TGTGCCAGCAGTTGGGGGGGCGCGGGCGAGCAGTACTTC.

V and J are TRBV6-5 and TRBJ2-7; TRBD2 agrees at 9 bases. This CDR3 has 15 residues. With 5 bases clipped from V and 2 bases from J, the junction kept 7 bases outside the gene matches. Germline V gene lookup returns CDR1 MNHEY and CDR2 SVGAGI. Here the CDR3 DNA reads TGTGCCAGCAGTATTAGCGGGAGCGCACCCTACGAGCAGTACTTC. Translation: CASSISGSAPYEQYF.

V and J are TRBV3-1 (or the pseudogene TRBV3-2) and TRBJ2-1; 13 positions agree with TRBD2. V shed 4 bases and J 7 bases; nucleotides not matched to a gene: 10. This CDR3 spans 17 amino acids. From germline, CDR1 is LGHDT and CDR2 YNNKEL (reference sequence). CDR3 sequence reads: CASSRIMTSGGINEQFF. In DNA form, the CDR3 reads TGTGCCAGCAGCCGCATCATGACTAGCGGGGGGATAAATGAGCAGTTCTTC.

This chain joins TRBV11-2 and TRBJ2-1; no clear D. The V and J ends lost 5 bases and 9 bases respectively, with 14 bases between them. CDR1 is SGHAT and CDR2 is FQNNGV in the germline V gene. The CDR3 has 13 amino acids. CDR3 residues: CASSRETIGEQFF. The CDR3 DNA follows: TGTGCCAGCAGCAGGGAAACGATCGGTGAGCAGTTCTTC.

The chain combines TRBV12-3 or TRBV12-4 with TRBJ1-1; D is possibly TRBD1 (6 bases). The CDR3 is 13 amino acids. V shed 4 bases and J shed 1 base, with 7 bases lying between them. CDR3 in amino acids: CASSWGANTEAFF. CDR3 in DNA: TGTGCCAGCAGTTGGGGGGCGAACACTGAAGCTTTCTTT.

The rearrangement joins TRBV5-8 to TRBJ1-2; D ambiguous. The CDR3 spans 13 residues. Germline CDR1 reads SGHTS; CDR2 reads YDEGEE. The germline V and J ends were trimmed by 0 bases and 6 bases, with 9 bases remaining between them. CDR3 bases: TGTGCCAGCAGCTTGGTTCAGGCCCATGGCTACACCTTC. The encoded protein is CASSLVQAHGYTF.

This clone was recorded once. This chain joins TRBV6-1 and TRBJ1-2; 8 bases match TRBD1. This CDR3 comprises 14 residues. CDR1 and CDR2 from the germline V gene are MNHNS and SASEGT. Trimming cost V 3 bases and J 2 bases; bases outside gene matches: 2. The CDR3 loop reads CASSEQGANYGYTF. In nucleotides, the CDR3 is TGTGCCAGCAGTGAGCAGGGGGCGAACTATGGCTACACCTTC.